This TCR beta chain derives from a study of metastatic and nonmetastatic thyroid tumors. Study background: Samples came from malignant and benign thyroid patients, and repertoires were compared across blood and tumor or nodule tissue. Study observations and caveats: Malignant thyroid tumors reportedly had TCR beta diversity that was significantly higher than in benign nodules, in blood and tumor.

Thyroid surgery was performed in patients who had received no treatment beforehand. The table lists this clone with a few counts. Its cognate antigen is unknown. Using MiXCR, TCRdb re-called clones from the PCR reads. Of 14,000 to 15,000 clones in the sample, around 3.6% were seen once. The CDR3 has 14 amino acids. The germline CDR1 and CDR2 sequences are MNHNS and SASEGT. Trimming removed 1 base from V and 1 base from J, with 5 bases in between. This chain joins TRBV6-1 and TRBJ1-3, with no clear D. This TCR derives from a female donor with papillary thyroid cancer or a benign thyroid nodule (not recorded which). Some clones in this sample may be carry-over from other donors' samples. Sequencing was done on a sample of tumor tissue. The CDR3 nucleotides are TGTGCCAGCAGTGAAGGAGGGTCTGGAAACACCATATATTTT. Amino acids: CASSEGGSGNTIYF.